What follows describes a single TCR beta chain. The antigen is unknown. TRB cDNA was prepared as libraries by UMI-labeled 5' RACE. TCRdb reprocessed the 5' RACE reads and reports one entry per CDR3 protein, with no DNA. Recorded for this sample: some 110,000 distinct CDR3 sequences. Germline CDR1 and CDR2: LGHNA and YSLEER. The CDR3 totals 17 residues. This entry is derived from a study of CXCR3-negative and CXCR3-positive naive CD8 T cells. Study outcomes and limitations: A higher hydrophobicity marked the TRB CDR3s of CXCR3-positive naive cells versus CXCR3-negative naive cells.

The V gene is TRBV4-3, the J gene TRBJ2-1. This receptor was taken from a human donor in good health. Some clones in this sample may be carry-over from other donors' samples. Sequencing input: naive CXCR3+ CD8+ T cells from blood. Documented subset: CD45RO-CCR7+CD27+CD95- naive CD8+ T cells expressing CXCR3 (TNR3+). This chain's CDR3 is CASSQDRRVGSYNEQFF.